Below are 5 T cell receptor beta chains sequenced from a single sample in a study of regulatory T cells in long-lasting Graves disease. Noted time point: newly diagnosed GD, antithyroid drugs for less than 3 months. Scientists built the TCR library using RNA that was extracted from PBMCs. Assembly of TCR beta libraries relied on iRepertoire HTBI primers together with Arm-PCR of CDR3 regions. TCRdb passed the multiplex PCR reads through MiXCR, listing each CDR3 protein once. The table lists some 350,000 distinct CDR3 sequences, 15% to 20% of them singletons, with about 19% in the top ten. In addition, the sample was reused for a study of T cells in Graves' hyperthyroidism and ophthalmopathy.

The sequencing here drew on peripheral blood mononuclear cells (PBMCs), taken at new diagnosis, from a patient treated with antithyroid drugs. These receptors were collected from a woman aged 18-30 years with Graves disease.

This clonotype has ten or more counts. A junction end diverges from the germline sequence, so it may reflect a read error. The chain uses TRBV5-1 and TRBJ2-2; D may be TRBD1 (5 bases). The CDR3 runs 15 residues. From germline, CDR1 is SGHRS and CDR2 YFSETQ. CDR3 DNA sequence: TGTGCCAGCAGCTTCACCGGACAGAACACCGGGGAGCTGTTTTTT. Translating it yields CASSFTGQNTGELFF. Together with reference TRBV5-1 and TRBJ2-2, the CDR3 gives the full variable domain: KAGVTQTPRYLIKTRGQQVTLSCSPISGHRSVSWYQQTPGQGLQFLFEYFSETQRNKGNFPGRFSGRQFSNSRSEMNVSTLELGDSALYLCASSFTGQNTGELFFGEGSRLTVL.

This sequence joins TRBV6-1 and TRBJ1-6; 7 positions match TRBD1. Germline values: CDR1 MNHNS, CDR2 SASEGT. The CDR3 runs 14 residues. Losses at the gene ends were 6 bases for V and 7 bases for J; bases not matched to a gene: 6. In nucleotides, the CDR3 is TGTGCCAGCAGGAAGACAGGGACCAATTCACCCCTCCACTTT. Translating gives CASRKTGTNSPLHF.

This clonotype appeared many times. CDR3 DNA sequence: TGTGCCAGCGGGGCTATTCCCGTAGCCGGAAAACTGTTTTTT. This encodes CASGAIPVAGKLFF. This chain connects TRBV2 to TRBJ1-4; possible D gene TRBD1, 5 bases. Trimming removed 8 bases from V and 10 bases from J, with 20 bases in between. The germline gives CDR1 SNHLY, CDR2 FYNNEI. This CDR3 comprises 14 residues.

The gene calls are TRBV20-1 and TRBJ2-1; 12 bases fit TRBD2. CDR3 length: 14 residues. Germline V gene sequence: CDR1 DFQATT, CDR2 SNEGSKA (reference sequence). V lost 2 bases and J lost 9; bases outside the gene matches: 5. DNA of the CDR3: TGCAGTGCTAGAAGCCTAGCGGGAGGGTCTGAGCAGTTCTTC. Translation: CSARSLAGGSEQFF.

This clonotype was seen repeatedly, ten times or more. The chain couples TRBV5-1 to TRBJ2-7; D is undetermined. CDR1 and CDR2 from the germline V gene are SGHRS and YFSETQ. The CDR3 has 13 amino acids. V dropped 5 bases and J dropped 6 bases, with 15 bases sitting between them. The CDR3 reads CASSVSLSAEQYF. The CDR3 DNA reads TGCGCCAGCAGTGTTTCTTTGTCTGCCGAGCAGTACTTC.